The 17 T cell receptor beta chains presented below share a single source sample, sequenced in a study of OX40 agonist ivuxolimab in advanced cancers. Generated by immunoSEQ multiplex PCR, the TCRdb table keeps only in-frame clones and is missing some. The repertoire includes around 88,000 clones, 92% of them detected once, and roughly 0.5% sits in the top ten. The sample here was CD4+ or CD8+ T cells sorted from blood, taken in a trial of the OX40 agonist ivuxolimab. The receptors stem from an adult with an advanced solid tumor such as melanoma, head and neck, liver or kidney cancer.

The rearrangement links TRBV7-8 to TRBJ2-7, with 8 nucleotides matching TRBD1. The CDR3 is 14 residues long. Trimming took 5 bases from V and 6 from J; bases not matched to a gene: 9. From germline, CDR1 is SGHVS and CDR2 FQNEAQ. The CDR3 DNA reads as TGTGCCAGCAGCCCAAGGACAGGGCAGGTCGAGCAGTACTTC. Its protein product is CASSPRTGQVEQYF.

This sequence joins TRBV6-1 and TRBJ2-7; D is ambiguous. This CDR3 spans 12 amino acids. Germline values: CDR1 MNHNS, CDR2 SASEGT. The V end was cut by 6 bases, the J end by 0 bases, with 6 bases between. The CDR3 reads CASRDYSYEQYF. The CDR3 region has the DNA TGTGCCAGCAGGGATTACTCCTACGAGCAGTACTTC.

This chain links TRBV7-3 with TRBJ2-5; TRBD1 aligns across 11 bases. The CDR3 length is 16 residues. The trim removed 5 bases at V and 3 bases at J, leaving 8 bases unmatched. Germline V CDR1 and CDR2: SGHTA, FQGTGA. CDR3 nucleotides: TGTGCCAGCAGCGCCTCCGGGACAGGGGGGGAAGAGACCCAGTACTTC. It translates to CASSASGTGGEETQYF. The full variable domain, its missing parts supplied by reference TRBV7-3 and TRBJ2-5, is GAGVSQTPSNKVTEKGKYVELRCDPISGHTALYWYRQSLGQGPEFLIYFQGTGAADDSGLPNDRFFAVRPEGSVSTLKIQRTERGDSAVYLCASSASGTGGEETQYFGPGTRLLVL.

V and J are TRBV6-5 and TRBJ2-1, with D tentatively TRBD1 (6 bases). Trimming pared 2 bases from V and 4 bases from J, leaving 9 bases between. The CDR3 has 14 amino acids. Germline assignment: CDR1 MNHEY and CDR2 SVGAGI. The CDR3 here is CASSYGGRYNEQFF. The CDR3 bases are TGTGCCAGCAGTTACGGGGGCCGGTACAATGAGCAGTTCTTC.

V gene TRBV5-1 combines with J gene TRBJ2-5; TRBD1 or TRBD2 may be the D gene (5 bases each). The J call is doubtful: the DNA matches TRBJ2-7 better. Germline assignment: CDR1 SGHRS and CDR2 YFSETQ. The CDR3 spans 13 residues. CDR3 nucleotide sequence: TGCGCCAGCAGCTTGGGGGACGACCGCGAGCAGTACTTC. This encodes CASSLGDDREQYF.

The sample holds one count of this clone. The rearrangement uses TRBV19 and TRBJ1-4; D gene unclear. V was cut by 3 bases and J by 0 bases, with 8 bases left in between. The CDR3 is 15 amino acids. Germline loops: CDR1 LNHDA, CDR2 SQIVND (reference sequence). The chain's CDR3 is CASSISSATNEKLFF. In nucleotides, the CDR3 is TGTGCCAGTAGTATTAGCTCCGCAACTAATGAAAAACTGTTTTTT. Drawing the rest from reference TRBV19 and TRBJ1-4, the complete variable domain is DGGITQSPKYLFRKEGQNVTLSCEQNLNHDAMYWYRQDPGQGLRLIYYSQIVNDFQKGDIAEGYSVSREKKESFPLTVTSAQKNPTAFYLCASSISSATNEKLFFGSGTQLSVL.

The table lists this clone with a count of one. This chain connects TRBV10-3 to TRBJ1-1; 9 nucleotides line up with TRBD1. The CDR3 sequence is 13 residues long. CDR1 is ENHRY, CDR2 SYGVKD, per germline. V was clipped by 6 bases and J by 6 bases; unmatched bases: 5. This CDR3 is CAIRDRGRAEAFF. The CDR3 nucleotides are TGTGCCATCAGGGACAGGGGAAGGGCTGAAGCTTTCTTT.

The chain is built from TRBV19 and TRBJ2-3; 11 bases are a match to TRBD2. The trim removed 4 bases at V and 2 bases at J, leaving 2 bases unmatched. CDR1 is LNHDA, CDR2 SQIVND, per germline (reference sequence). CDR3 size: 15 residues. CDR3 region: CASSTGLADTDTQYF. The CDR3 DNA is TGTGCCAGTAGTACGGGACTAGCGGACACAGATACGCAGTATTTT.

The chain employs TRBV6-5 and TRBJ1-2; D ambiguous. This CDR3 is 12 amino acids long. Trimming removed 8 bases at V and 7 bases at J, with 14 bases between. Germline CDR1 is MNHEY and CDR2 is SVGAGI. The DNA of the CDR3 is TGTGCCAGCGGGGAGACACCCTTTGGCTACACCTTC. Translating gives CASGETPFGYTF.

The rearrangement joins TRBV5-4 to TRBJ2-7; tentative D call: TRBD1 (8 bases). CDR1 and CDR2 (germline): SGHNT, YYREEE (reference sequence). This CDR3 is 18 amino acids long. With 1 base removed from V and 7 bases from J, the gap between germline ends came to 27 bases. CDR3 coding DNA: TGTGCCAGCAGCTTGAAAGGACAGGGAACTAGCGCTAGGGGGGAGCAGTACTTC. Its translation is CASSLKGQGTSARGEQYF.

This clone is a singleton in its sample. The V call is TRBV5-5, the J call TRBJ2-1; D is perhaps TRBD1 or TRBD2 (5 bases each). CDR3 length: 13 residues. Germline V lookup: CDR1 SGHKS, CDR2 YYEKEE (reference sequence). Trimming took 4 bases from V and 6 from J, leaving 11 bases between them. The CDR3, as DNA: TGTGCCAGCAGCACGGGACCGCTCAATGAGCAGTTCTTC. Its protein is CASSTGPLNEQFF. Full variable domain (remainder filled in from reference TRBV5-5 and TRBJ2-1): DAGVTQSPTHLIKTRGQQVTLRCSPISGHKSVSWYQQVLGQGPQFIFQYYEKEERGRGNFPDRFSARQFPNYSSELNVNALLLGDSALYLCASSTGPLNEQFFGPGTRLTVL.

The chain recombines TRBV2 with TRBJ2-3; 7 positions agree with TRBD2. The V and J ends lost 6 bases and 4 bases, in that order; junction bases with no gene match: 7. Germline loops: CDR1 SNHLY, CDR2 FYNNEI. This CDR3 contains 14 residues. The CDR3 DNA follows: TGTGCCAGCAGGGGAGGGTCCCCCCCAGATACGCAGTATTTT. Amino acids: CASRGGSPPDTQYF.

CDR3 DNA sequence: TGTGCCAGAAGCACCCCGGGACTCCTAGAGACCCAGTACTTC. As protein: CARSTPGLLETQYF. The chain carries TRBV5-3 and TRBJ2-5; D possibly corresponds to TRBD2 (6 bases). TRBV5-3 is an ORF for which the function is uncertain. Trimming took 4 bases from V and 4 from J, leaving 14 bases between them. The CDR3 has 14 residues.

The chain recombines TRBV9 with TRBJ2-5; 7 bases are a match to TRBD1. V was pared by 3 bases and J by 5 bases, with 7 bases of the junction left unmatched. There are 14 residues in the CDR3. Germline V lookup: CDR1 SGDLS, CDR2 YYNGEE. CDR3 protein: CASSALSTGETQYF. CDR3 DNA: TGTGCCAGCAGCGCCTTATCGACAGGGGAGACCCAGTACTTC.

The J gene is TRBJ2-2, the V gene TRBV6-6, with 7 bases fitting TRBD1. The CDR3 runs to 16 residues. V gave up 6 bases and J gave up 7 bases; unmatched junction bases: 14. CDR1 and CDR2 from the germline V gene are MNHNY and SVGAGI (reference sequence). The CDR3 sequence: CASSLDRNVGHGELFF. The CDR3 DNA is TGTGCCAGCAGCCTGGACAGGAATGTCGGGCACGGGGAGCTGTTTTTT.

This clone has only one observation. The J gene is TRBJ2-3, the V gene TRBV5-1, with 11 bases that match TRBD2. J lost 0 bases, V lost 0 bases, and 6 bases had no gene match. CDR1 SGHRS and CDR2 YFSETQ come from the germline V gene. The CDR3 extends over 18 amino acids. CDR3: CASSLETSGTPSTDTQYF. In DNA, the CDR3 is TGCGCCAGCAGCTTGGAGACTAGCGGGACTCCTAGCACAGATACGCAGTATTTT.

The rearrangement joins TRBV21-1 to TRBJ1-1; the table assigns TRBD1, which was not confirmed against the DNA. TRBV21-1 is a recognized pseudogene. The CDR3 consists of 17 residues. This CDR3 reads CASSKPRVPSMNTEAFF. The CDR3 DNA sequence: TGTGCCAGCAGCAAACCCAGGGTACCCTCCATGAACACTGAAGCTTTCTTT.